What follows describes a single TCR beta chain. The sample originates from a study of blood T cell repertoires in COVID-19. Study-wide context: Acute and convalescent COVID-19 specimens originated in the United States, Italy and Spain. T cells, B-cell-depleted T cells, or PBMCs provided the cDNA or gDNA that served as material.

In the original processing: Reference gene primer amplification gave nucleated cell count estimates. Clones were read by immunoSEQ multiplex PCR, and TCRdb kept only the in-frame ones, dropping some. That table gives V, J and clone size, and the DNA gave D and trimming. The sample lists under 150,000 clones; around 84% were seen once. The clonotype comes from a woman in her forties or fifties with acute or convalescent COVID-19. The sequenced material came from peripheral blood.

In DNA form, the CDR3 reads TGTGCCTGGAGAATCCGGGACAGGCCTGACACCTTC. Amino acid sequence: CAWRIRDRPDTF. The chain employs TRBV30 and TRBJ1-2; 8 nucleotides agree with TRBD1. This CDR3 spans 12 amino acids. Germline V gene data show CDR1 as GTSNPN and CDR2 as SVGIG (reference sequence). V shed 3 bases, J shed 12 bases, and the junction held 9 bases outside the gene matches.